Given below is one T cell receptor (beta chain) in context. These data come from a study of Ad26.COV2.S vaccination and SARS-CoV-2 variants. Method: immunoSEQ multiplex PCR; TCRdb's copy keeps in-frame clones and lacks some. The sample holds just under 250,000 clones, 88% seen once. The treatment denotes: some 20 received Ad26.COV2.S at low or high dose, single or two shots; roughly 5 received placebo; per-sample allocation not given. On day 63 after the first injection, vaccine and placebo recipients gave samples. A Boston donor was an adult aged 18-55 years. Germline assignment: CDR1 MNHEY and CDR2 SVGAGI. Unmatched junction bases numbered 14, after V lost 11 bases and J lost 6 bases. There are 14 residues in the CDR3.

This receptor was identified in a person between 18 and 65 years old who received the Ad26.COV2.S COVID-19 vaccine or a placebo. Specimen: peripheral blood, collected in a trial of Ad26.COV2.S vaccine versus placebo. The chain links TRBV6-5 to TRBJ2-7; 9 bases line up with TRBD1. CDR3 residues: CASRLGTGFREQYF. For the CDR3, the DNA is TGTGCCTCCCGACTCGGGACAGGGTTCCGCGAGCAGTACTTC.